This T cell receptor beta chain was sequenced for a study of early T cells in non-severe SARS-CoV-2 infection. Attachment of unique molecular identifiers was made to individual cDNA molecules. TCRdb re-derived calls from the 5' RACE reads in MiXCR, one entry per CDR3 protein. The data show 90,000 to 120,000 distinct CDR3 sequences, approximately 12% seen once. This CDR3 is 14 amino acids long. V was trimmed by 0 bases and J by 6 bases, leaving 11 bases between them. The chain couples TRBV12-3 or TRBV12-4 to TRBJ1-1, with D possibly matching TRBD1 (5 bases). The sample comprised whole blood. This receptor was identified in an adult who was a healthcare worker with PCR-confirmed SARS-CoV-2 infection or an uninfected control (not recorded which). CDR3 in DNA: TGTGCCAGCAGTTTAGCGATTGGGACCGCTGAAGCTTTCTTT. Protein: CASSLAIGTAEAFF.